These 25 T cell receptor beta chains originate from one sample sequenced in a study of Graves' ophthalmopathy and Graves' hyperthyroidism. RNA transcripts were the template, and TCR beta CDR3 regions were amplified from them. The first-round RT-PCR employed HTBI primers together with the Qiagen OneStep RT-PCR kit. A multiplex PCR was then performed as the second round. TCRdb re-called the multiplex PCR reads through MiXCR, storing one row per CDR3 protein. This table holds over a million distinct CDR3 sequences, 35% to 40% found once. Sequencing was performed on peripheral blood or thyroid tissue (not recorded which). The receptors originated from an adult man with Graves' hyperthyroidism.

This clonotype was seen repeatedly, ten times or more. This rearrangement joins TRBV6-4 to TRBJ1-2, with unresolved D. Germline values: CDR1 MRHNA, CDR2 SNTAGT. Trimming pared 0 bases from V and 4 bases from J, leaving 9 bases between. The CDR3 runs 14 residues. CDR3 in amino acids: CASSDSRDPYGYTF. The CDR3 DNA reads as TGTGCCAGCAGTGACTCCCGAGATCCCTATGGCTACACCTTC.

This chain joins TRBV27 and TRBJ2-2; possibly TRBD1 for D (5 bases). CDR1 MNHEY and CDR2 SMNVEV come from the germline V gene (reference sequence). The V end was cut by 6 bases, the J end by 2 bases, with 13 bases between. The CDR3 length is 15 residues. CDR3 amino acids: CASRGVPLNTGELFF. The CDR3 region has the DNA TGTGCCAGCAGAGGGGTGCCGCTTAACACCGGGGAGCTGTTTTTT.

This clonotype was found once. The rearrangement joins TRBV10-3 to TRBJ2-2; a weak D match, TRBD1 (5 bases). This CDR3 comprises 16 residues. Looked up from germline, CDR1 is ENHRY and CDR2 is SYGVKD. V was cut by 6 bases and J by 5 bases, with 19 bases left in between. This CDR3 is CAIRTGPDADTGELFF. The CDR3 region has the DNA TGTGCCATCAGAACAGGCCCCGATGCGGATACCGGGGAGCTGTTTTTT.

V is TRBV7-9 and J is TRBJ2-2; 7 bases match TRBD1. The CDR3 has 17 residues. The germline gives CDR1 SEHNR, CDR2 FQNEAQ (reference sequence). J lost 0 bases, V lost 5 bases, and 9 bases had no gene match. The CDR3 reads CASSPPPGQTNTGELFF. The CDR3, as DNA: TGTGCCAGCAGCCCCCCCCCGGGACAGACGAACACCGGGGAGCTGTTTTTT.

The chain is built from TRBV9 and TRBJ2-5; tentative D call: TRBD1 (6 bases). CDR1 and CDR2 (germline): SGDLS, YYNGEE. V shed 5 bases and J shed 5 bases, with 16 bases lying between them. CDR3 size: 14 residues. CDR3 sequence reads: CASRPKERGETQYF. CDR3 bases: TGTGCCAGCAGACCGAAGGAGAGGGGGGAGACCCAGTACTTC.

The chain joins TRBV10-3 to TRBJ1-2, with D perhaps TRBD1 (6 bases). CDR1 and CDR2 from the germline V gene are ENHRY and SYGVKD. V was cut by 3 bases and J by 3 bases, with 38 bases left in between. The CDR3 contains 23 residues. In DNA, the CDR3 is TGTGCCATCAGTGATGAAGTACTGCTCGTAGATAGCTCCCGTGACAGGAATCACTATGGCTACACCTTC. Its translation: CAISDEVLLVDSSRDRNHYGYTF.

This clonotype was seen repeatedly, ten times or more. DNA of the CDR3: TGTGCCACCAGTGCCCCCGACAGGCACTATGGCTACACCTTC. This encodes CATSAPDRHYGYTF. The V and J genes are TRBV24-1 and TRBJ1-2; D is possibly TRBD1 (6 bases). Trimming took 5 bases from V and 3 from J, leaving 12 bases between them. Germline lookup yields CDR1 KGHDR and CDR2 SFDVKD. The CDR3 covers 14 residues.

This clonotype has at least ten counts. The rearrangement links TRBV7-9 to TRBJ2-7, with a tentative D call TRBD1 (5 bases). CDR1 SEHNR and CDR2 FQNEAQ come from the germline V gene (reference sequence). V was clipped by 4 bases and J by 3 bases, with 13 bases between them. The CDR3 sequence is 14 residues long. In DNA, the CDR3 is TGTGCCAGCAGCTCGACAGAAAACCTCTACGAGCAGTACTTC. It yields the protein CASSSTENLYEQYF.

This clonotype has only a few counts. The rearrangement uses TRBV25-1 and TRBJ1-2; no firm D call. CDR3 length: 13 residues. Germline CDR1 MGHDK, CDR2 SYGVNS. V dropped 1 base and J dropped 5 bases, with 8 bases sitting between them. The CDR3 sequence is CASSESGVYGYTF. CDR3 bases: TGTGCCAGCAGTGAATCAGGCGTGTATGGCTACACCTTC.

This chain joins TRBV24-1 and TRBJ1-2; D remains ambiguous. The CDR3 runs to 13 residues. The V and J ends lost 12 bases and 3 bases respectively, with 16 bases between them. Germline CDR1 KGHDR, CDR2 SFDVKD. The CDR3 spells CAVNNREDYGYTF. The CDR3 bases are TGTGCCGTCAATAACCGGGAGGACTATGGCTACACCTTC.

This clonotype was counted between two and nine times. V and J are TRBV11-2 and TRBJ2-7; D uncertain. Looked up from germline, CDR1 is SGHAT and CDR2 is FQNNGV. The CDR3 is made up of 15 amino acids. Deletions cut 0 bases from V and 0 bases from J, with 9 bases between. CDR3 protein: CASSLESYSSYEQYF. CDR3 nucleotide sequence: TGTGCCAGCAGCTTAGAGAGTTATAGCTCCTACGAGCAGTACTTC. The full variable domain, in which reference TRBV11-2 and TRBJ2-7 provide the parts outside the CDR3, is EAGVAQSPRYKIIEKRQSVAFWCNPISGHATLYWYQQILGQGPKLLIQFQNNGVVDDSQLPKDRFSAERLKGVDSTLKIQPAKLEDSAVYLCASSLESYSSYEQYFGPGTRLTVT.

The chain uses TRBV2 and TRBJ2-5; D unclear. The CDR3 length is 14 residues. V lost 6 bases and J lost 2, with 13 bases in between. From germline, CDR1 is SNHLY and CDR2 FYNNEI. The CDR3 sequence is CASSLLSQQETQYF. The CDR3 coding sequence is TGTGCCAGCAGCCTCTTGTCCCAACAAGAGACCCAGTACTTC.

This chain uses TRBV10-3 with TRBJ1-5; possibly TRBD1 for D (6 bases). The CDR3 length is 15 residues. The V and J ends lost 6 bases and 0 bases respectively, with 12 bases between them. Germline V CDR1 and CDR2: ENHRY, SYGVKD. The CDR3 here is CAIRTYRDSNQPQHF. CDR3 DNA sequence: TGTGCCATCAGAACGTACAGGGATAGCAATCAGCCCCAGCATTTT.

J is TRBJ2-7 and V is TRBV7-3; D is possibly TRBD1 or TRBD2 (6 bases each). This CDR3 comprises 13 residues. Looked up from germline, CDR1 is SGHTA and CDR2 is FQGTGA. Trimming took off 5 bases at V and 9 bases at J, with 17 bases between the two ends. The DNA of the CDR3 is TGTGCCAGCAGCGCGACTAGGGGGGAGGTGCAGTACTTC. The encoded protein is CASSATRGEVQYF.

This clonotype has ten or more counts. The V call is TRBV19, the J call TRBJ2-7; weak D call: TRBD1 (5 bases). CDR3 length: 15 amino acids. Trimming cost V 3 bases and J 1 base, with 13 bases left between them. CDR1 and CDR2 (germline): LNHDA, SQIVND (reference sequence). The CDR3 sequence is CASSILPGMSYEQYF. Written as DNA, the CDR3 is TGTGCCAGTAGTATTCTACCAGGGATGTCCTACGAGCAGTACTTC.

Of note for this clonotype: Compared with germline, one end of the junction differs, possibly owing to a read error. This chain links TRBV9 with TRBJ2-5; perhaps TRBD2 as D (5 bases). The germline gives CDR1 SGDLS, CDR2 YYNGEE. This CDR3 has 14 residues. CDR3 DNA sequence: TGTGCCGGCAGCGCGGGTGATGCCCAAGAGACCCAGTACTTC. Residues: CAGSAGDAQETQYF.

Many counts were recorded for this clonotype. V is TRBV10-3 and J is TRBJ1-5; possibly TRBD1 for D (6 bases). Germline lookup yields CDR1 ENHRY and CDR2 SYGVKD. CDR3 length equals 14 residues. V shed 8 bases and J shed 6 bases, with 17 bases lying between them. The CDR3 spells CAIDDKGGTQPQHF. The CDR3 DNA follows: TGTGCCATCGACGACAAGGGGGGCACTCAGCCCCAGCATTTT.

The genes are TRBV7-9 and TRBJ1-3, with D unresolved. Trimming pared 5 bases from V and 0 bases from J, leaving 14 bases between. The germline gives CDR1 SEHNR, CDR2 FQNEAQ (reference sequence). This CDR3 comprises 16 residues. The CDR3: CASSQERSDSGNTIYF. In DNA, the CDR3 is TGTGCCAGCAGCCAAGAGAGGAGCGACTCTGGAAACACCATATATTTT.

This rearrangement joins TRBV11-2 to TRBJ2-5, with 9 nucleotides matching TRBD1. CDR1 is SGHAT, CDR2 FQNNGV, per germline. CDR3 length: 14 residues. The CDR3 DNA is TGTGCTACCCCCGCGGGACAGGGTGGAGAGACCCAGTACTTC. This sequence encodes CATPAGQGGETQYF.

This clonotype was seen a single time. This CDR3 is CASSRGGVVGKLFF. CDR3 DNA: TGTGCCAGCAGCCGAGGAGGGGTTGTCGGAAAACTGTTTTTT. The chain joins TRBV9 to TRBJ1-4; TRBD1 is a possible D gene (5 bases). Germline-derived CDR1 and CDR2 are SGDLS and YYNGEE. The CDR3 has 14 residues. Between the trimmed V and J ends, which lost 4 bases and 10 bases, there was a span of 17 bases.

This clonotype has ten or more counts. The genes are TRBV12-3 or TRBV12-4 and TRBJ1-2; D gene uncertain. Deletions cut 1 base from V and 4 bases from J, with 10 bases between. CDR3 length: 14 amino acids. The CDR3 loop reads CASSLVPRFYGYTF. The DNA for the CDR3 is TGTGCCAGCAGTTTAGTTCCCAGATTCTATGGCTACACCTTC.

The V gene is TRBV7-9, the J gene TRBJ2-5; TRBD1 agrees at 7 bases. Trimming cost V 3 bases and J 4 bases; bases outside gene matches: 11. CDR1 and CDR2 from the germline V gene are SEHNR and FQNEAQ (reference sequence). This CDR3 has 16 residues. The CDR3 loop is CASSFSRVRGPETQYF. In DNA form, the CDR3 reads TGTGCCAGCAGCTTCAGCCGGGTTAGGGGGCCAGAGACCCAGTACTTC.

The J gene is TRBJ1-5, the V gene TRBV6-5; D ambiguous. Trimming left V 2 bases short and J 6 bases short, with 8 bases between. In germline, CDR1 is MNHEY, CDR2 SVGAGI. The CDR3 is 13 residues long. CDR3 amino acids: CASSYGERQPQHF. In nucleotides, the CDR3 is TGTGCCAGCAGTTACGGGGAGCGTCAGCCCCAGCATTTT.

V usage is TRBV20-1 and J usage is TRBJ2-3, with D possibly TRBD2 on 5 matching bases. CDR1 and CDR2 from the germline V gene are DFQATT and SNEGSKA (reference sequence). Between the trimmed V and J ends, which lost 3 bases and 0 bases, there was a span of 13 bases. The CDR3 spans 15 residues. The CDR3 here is CSASLPRASTDTQYF. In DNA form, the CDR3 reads TGCAGTGCTAGTCTCCCGCGGGCGAGCACAGATACGCAGTATTTT.

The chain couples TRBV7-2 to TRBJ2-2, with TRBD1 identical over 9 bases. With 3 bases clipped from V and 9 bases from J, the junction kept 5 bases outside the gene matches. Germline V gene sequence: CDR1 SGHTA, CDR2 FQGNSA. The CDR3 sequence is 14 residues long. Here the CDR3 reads CASSFEQGAWELFF. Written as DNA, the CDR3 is TGTGCCAGCAGCTTCGAACAGGGGGCTTGGGAGCTGTTTTTT. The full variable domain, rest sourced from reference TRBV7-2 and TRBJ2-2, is GAGVSQSPSNKVTEKGKDVELRCDPISGHTALYWYRQSLGQGLEFLIYFQGNSAPDKSGLPSDRFSAERTGGSVSTLTIQRTQQEDSAVYLCASSFEQGAWELFFGEGSRLTVL.